The 30 T cell receptor beta chains below come from one sample, sequenced in a study of CD8 T cell repertoires and HIV-1 epitope variants. The method was immunoSEQ multiplex PCR; TCRdb's version includes in-frame clones alone and lacks a portion of them. The sample yields over 90,000 clones, 60% to 80% seen once. The sample consisted of uncultured baseline CD8+ T cells from peripheral blood mononuclear cells (PBMCs). The receptors were gathered from a male donor with HIV.

The chain uses TRBV19 and TRBJ2-7; tentative D call: TRBD1 (5 bases). Trimming stripped 6 bases from V and 4 bases from J, with 19 bases between. Germline V gives CDR1 LNHDA, CDR2 SQIVND (reference sequence). This CDR3 is 15 amino acids long. The CDR3 loop is CASSPNRLTSYEQYF. CDR3 nucleotide sequence: TGTGCCAGTAGCCCAAACAGGTTAACATCTTACGAGCAGTACTTC.

The V gene is TRBV18, the J gene TRBJ2-7; 8 bases map to TRBD1. The trim removed 3 bases at V and 6 bases at J, leaving 10 bases unmatched. This CDR3 contains 15 residues. Germline CDR1 is KGHSH and CDR2 is LQKENI. The CDR3: CASSPTTTGGVEQYF. CDR3 nucleotides: TGTGCCAGCTCACCGACTACAACAGGGGGAGTCGAGCAGTACTTC.

This clone has a handful of counts. The genes are TRBV6-5 and TRBJ2-7; 7 bases fit TRBD1. V dropped 4 bases and J dropped 1; count of bases not matched to a gene: 4. Germline V gives CDR1 MNHEY, CDR2 SVGAGI. The CDR3 runs 14 residues. The CDR3 protein is CASSSPGGSYEQYF. CDR3 nucleotides: TGTGCCAGCAGTTCCCCAGGGGGATCCTACGAGCAGTACTTC.

V and J are TRBV19 and TRBJ2-1; tentative D call: TRBD1 (5 bases). Per the germline V gene, CDR1 is LNHDA and CDR2 is SQIVND (reference sequence). The CDR3 is 14 residues long. The germline V and J ends were trimmed by 3 bases and 2 bases, with 8 bases remaining between them. The DNA for the CDR3 is TGTGCCAGTAGTATGGCAGGGCCCTACAATGAGCAGTTCTTC. Amino acid sequence: CASSMAGPYNEQFF.

V gene TRBV2 combines with J gene TRBJ2-2, with TRBD1 matching over 7 bases. Germline V gene lookup returns CDR1 SNHLY and CDR2 FYNNEI. Trimming at V came to 10 bases and at J to 6 bases, leaving 11 bases not matched to a gene. CDR3 length: 14 residues. CDR3 DNA: TGTGCCACAAAAGAGGGGGCCTGGGCCGGGGAGCTGTTTTTT. It specifies CATKEGAWAGELFF.

In this sample, this clone turned up once. This rearrangement joins TRBV28 to TRBJ2-7; a weak D match, TRBD2 (5 bases). Per the germline V gene, CDR1 is MDHEN and CDR2 is SYDVKM. The CDR3 is 15 amino acids. The V end lost 4 bases, the J end lost 6 bases, and 19 bases lay between the germline ends. CDR3: CASSSPGGVRVEQYF. In nucleotides, the CDR3 is TGTGCCAGCAGTTCCCCGGGTGGGGTGCGGGTCGAGCAGTACTTC.

V gene TRBV28 combines with J gene TRBJ2-7, with 8 bases that match TRBD2. CDR3 length: 15 amino acids. Germline CDR1 is MDHEN and CDR2 is SYDVKM. The J segment lost 0 bases and the V segment lost 4 bases, leaving 5 bases of the junction unmatched. The CDR3 protein is CASSSRAGVSYEQYF. The CDR3 DNA reads TGTGCCAGCAGTTCGCGAGCGGGGGTCTCCTACGAGCAGTACTTC.

This clone was found once. The chain recombines TRBV18 with TRBJ1-2, with D maybe TRBD1 (5 bases). The CDR3 is made up of 11 amino acids. In germline, CDR1 is KGHSH, CDR2 LQKENI. V was shortened by 5 bases and J by 6 bases, with 7 bases between the two germline ends. The CDR3: CASSEGDGYTF. DNA of the CDR3: TGTGCCAGCTCAGAAGGGGATGGCTACACCTTC. Based on the CDR3 plus reference TRBV18 and TRBJ1-2, the full variable domain is NAGVMQNPRHLVRRRGQEARLRCSPMKGHSHVYWYRQLPEEGLKFMVYLQKENIIDESGMPKERFSAEFPKEGPSILRIQQVVRGDSAAYFCASSEGDGYTFGSGTRLTVV.

This clone was counted once. This sequence joins TRBV6-5 and TRBJ2-1; D possibly corresponds to TRBD1 (6 bases). Trimming removed 4 bases from V and 4 bases from J, with 17 bases in between. Germline V gene lookup returns CDR1 MNHEY and CDR2 SVGAGI. CDR3 length equals 16 residues. The CDR3 loop reads CASSSKPRDIYNEQFF. DNA for the CDR3: TGTGCCAGCAGTTCCAAGCCCCGGGACATTTACAATGAGCAGTTCTTC.

The chain is built from TRBV7-9 and TRBJ2-6, with D unclear. CDR3 length: 13 residues. V lost 1 base to trimming and J lost 12 bases, with 10 bases between them. Germline CDR1 is SEHNR and CDR2 is FQNEAQ (reference sequence). DNA of the CDR3: TGTGCCAGCAGCTTAGGGGCTCCTACCGTCCTGACTTTC. Protein sequence: CASSLGAPTVLTF.

The CDR3 sequence is CASSVFGPPADTQYF. The CDR3 DNA reads as TGTGCCAGCAGCGTCTTCGGGCCCCCCGCGGATACGCAGTATTTT. The V call is TRBV5-6, the J call TRBJ2-3; D call uncertain. The CDR3 totals 15 residues. V lost 4 bases and J 6 bases, leaving 18 bases between the germline ends. Germline CDR1 reads SGHDT; CDR2 reads YYEEEE.

This chain uses TRBV5-1 with TRBJ1-3, with a possible D match to TRBD1 (6 bases). The V end was cut by 0 bases, the J end by 3 bases, with 10 bases between. Germline values: CDR1 SGHRS, CDR2 YFSETQ. The CDR3 is made up of 15 amino acids. The DNA of the CDR3 is TGCGCCAGCAGCTTGGCACAGGGAGGTGGAAACACCATATATTTT. It codes for CASSLAQGGGNTIYF.

The chain uses TRBV9 and TRBJ2-3, with D possibly matching TRBD2 (7 bases). The CDR3 has 16 residues. The germline gives CDR1 SGDLS, CDR2 YYNGEE. Trimming left V 4 bases short and J 0 bases short, with 15 bases between. CDR3 sequence (DNA): TGTGCCAGCAGCCCCGCCGGGGGGCATAGCACAGATACGCAGTATTTT. Protein: CASSPAGGHSTDTQYF.

There are many counts of this clone. CDR3 sequence: CASSPDRVPNEKLFF. CDR3 DNA sequence: TGTGCCAGCAGCCCGGACAGGGTACCTAATGAAAAACTGTTTTTT. The V call is TRBV5-5, the J call TRBJ1-4; 8 bases are shared with TRBD1. Germline lookup yields CDR1 SGHKS and CDR2 YYEKEE (reference sequence). Trimming removed 4 bases from V and 3 bases from J; junction bases left unmatched: 5. The CDR3 extends over 15 amino acids.

This clone was detected only a few times. The chain recombines TRBV28 with TRBJ1-5; no firm D call. CDR1 and CDR2 from the germline V gene are MDHEN and SYDVKM. There are 14 residues in the CDR3. Deletions cut 2 bases from V and 7 bases from J, with 12 bases between. CDR3 coding DNA: TGTGCCAGCAGTTTAGAGGATCCCGGGCAGCCCCAGCATTTT. Protein product: CASSLEDPGQPQHF.

This clone was seen only once. V and J are TRBV7-2 and TRBJ1-2; the match to TRBD1 covers 10 bases. This CDR3 has 12 amino acids. Germline CDR1 SGHTA, CDR2 FQGNSA. J gave up 8 bases and V 6 bases, and 3 bases lay outside the gene matches. CDR3 nucleotides: TGTGCCAGCAGGCGGGACAGGGGCGGCTACACCTTC. This sequence encodes CASRRDRGGYTF.

This sequence joins TRBV28 and TRBJ2-7; D is unclear. CDR1 is MDHEN, CDR2 SYDVKM, per germline. V gave up 6 bases and J gave up 0 bases, with 18 bases separating them. The CDR3 extends over 16 amino acids. CDR3 DNA: TGTGCCAGCAGCCCCCTGAAAAACGATCTCTCCTACGAGCAGTACTTC. Protein sequence: CASSPLKNDLSYEQYF.

This chain's CDR3 is CASSLLTYGYTF. The CDR3 nucleotides read TGTGCCAGCAGTTTACTTACCTATGGCTACACCTTC. J is TRBJ1-2 and V is TRBV28; D is unclear. The ends were cut back, 2 bases at V and 4 bases at J, with 5 bases in the middle. Germline CDR1 MDHEN, CDR2 SYDVKM. The CDR3 has 12 amino acids.

The rearrangement joins TRBV7-3 to TRBJ1-5; D gene unclear. The ends were cut back, 0 bases at V and 2 bases at J, with 5 bases in the middle. Germline V CDR1 and CDR2: SGHTA, FQGTGA. CDR3 size: 14 residues. CDR3 DNA: TGTGCCAGCAGCTTAACCGGAGGCAATCAGCCCCAGCATTTT. Encoded protein: CASSLTGGNQPQHF. Full variable domain (rest looked up from reference TRBV7-3 and TRBJ1-5): GAGVSQTPSNKVTEKGKYVELRCDPISGHTALYWYRQSLGQGPEFLIYFQGTGAADDSGLPNDRFFAVRPEGSVSTLKIQRTERGDSAVYLCASSLTGGNQPQHFGDGTRLSIL.

The gene calls are TRBV20-1 and TRBJ1-2; the D is unclear. CDR3 size: 10 residues. Germline values: CDR1 DFQATT, CDR2 SNEGSKA (reference sequence). V gave up 5 bases and J gave up 0 bases, with 1 base separating them. The CDR3 protein is CSAPNYGYTF. CDR3 DNA: TGCAGTGCTCCTAACTATGGCTACACCTTC.

The gene calls are TRBV7-9 and TRBJ2-7, with 9 nucleotides matching TRBD1. With 2 bases clipped from V and 3 bases from J, the junction kept 5 bases outside the gene matches. CDR3 size: 15 residues. Germline V gene lookup returns CDR1 SEHNR and CDR2 FQNEAQ (reference sequence). CDR3 residues: CASSLFPGQGYEQYF. In DNA, the CDR3 is TGTGCCAGCAGCTTATTCCCGGGACAGGGCTACGAGCAGTACTTC.

The CDR3 bases are TGCGCCAGCAGCCCCCAACCGGGACTCACGAACTATGGCTACACCTTC. Its protein product is CASSPQPGLTNYGYTF. V is TRBV4-1 and J is TRBJ1-2; a possible D gene is TRBD1 (5 bases). CDR3 length: 16 amino acids. V was cut by 4 bases and J by 2 bases, with 17 bases left in between. Per the germline V gene, CDR1 is MGHRA and CDR2 is YSYEKL.

The rearrangement joins TRBV27 to TRBJ1-1; D is ambiguous. With 0 bases removed from V and 5 bases from J, the gap between germline ends came to 13 bases. The CDR3 covers 15 residues. Germline V gene data show CDR1 as MNHEY and CDR2 as SMNVEV (reference sequence). The CDR3 reads CASSLSSGVGTEAFF. CDR3 sequence (DNA): TGTGCCAGCAGTTTATCGAGCGGGGTGGGGACTGAAGCTTTCTTT.

The gene calls are TRBV5-1 and TRBJ2-3; 7 bases match TRBD2. CDR3 length equals 16 residues. The trim removed 4 bases at V and 2 bases at J, leaving 10 bases unmatched. Per germline, CDR1 SGHRS and CDR2 YFSETQ. The CDR3 DNA is TGCGCCAGCAGCCAAGGACTAGACTGGCTCACAGATACGCAGTATTTT. This encodes CASSQGLDWLTDTQYF.

For the CDR3, the DNA is TGCGCCAGCAGCCAAGATTCCCGGGAAAGGTATGGCTACACCTTC. It is translated as CASSQDSRERYGYTF. The rearrangement uses TRBV4-1 and TRBJ1-2; D unclear. Germline loops: CDR1 MGHRA, CDR2 YSYEKL. Trimming pared 0 bases from V and 5 bases from J, leaving 13 bases between. CDR3 length: 15 amino acids.

The chain joins TRBV19 to TRBJ1-4; D not certain. Germline values: CDR1 LNHDA, CDR2 SQIVND (reference sequence). Trimming cost V 3 bases and J 2 bases, with 7 bases left between them. The CDR3 is made up of 14 amino acids. The CDR3 spells CASSIGGTNEKLFF. The CDR3 coding sequence is TGTGCCAGTAGTATCGGCGGCACTAATGAAAAACTGTTTTTT.

The table lists this clone with a count of one. The chain employs TRBV30 and TRBJ1-2; weak D call: TRBD1 (6 bases). Trimming removed 3 bases at V and 6 bases at J, with 14 bases between. The CDR3 contains 13 residues. Germline V gene sequence: CDR1 GTSNPN, CDR2 SVGIG (reference sequence). The CDR3 here is CAWSNREENGYTF. The CDR3 DNA follows: TGTGCCTGGAGCAACAGGGAGGAGAATGGCTACACCTTC.

The gene calls are TRBV13 and TRBJ1-2; 7 positions agree with TRBD1. The germline V gene encodes CDR1 PRHDT and CDR2 FYEKMQ (reference sequence). V shed 4 bases and J 2 bases; nucleotides not matched to a gene: 13. There are 17 residues in the CDR3. Written as DNA, the CDR3 is TGTGCCAGCAGCTCCAACGACAGGGAAAAACCGAACTATGGCTACACCTTC. This sequence encodes CASSSNDREKPNYGYTF. The full variable domain, completed using reference TRBV13 and TRBJ1-2, is AAGVIQSPRHLIKEKRETATLKCYPIPRHDTVYWYQQGPGQDPQFLISFYEKMQSDKGSIPDRFSAQQFSDYHSELNMSSLELGDSALYFCASSSNDREKPNYGYTFGSGTRLTVV.

The chain couples TRBV7-2 to TRBJ2-7; 8 bases map to TRBD1. Germline CDR1 and CDR2: SGHTA and FQGNSA. The CDR3 is made up of 16 amino acids. V was clipped by 5 bases and J by 0 bases; unmatched bases: 9. CDR3 in amino acids: CASSRGTGHFSYEQYF. CDR3 in DNA: TGTGCCAGCAGCCGGGGGACAGGCCATTTCTCCTACGAGCAGTACTTC.

The J gene is TRBJ1-1, the V gene TRBV14; D call uncertain. Germline assignment: CDR1 SGHDN and CDR2 FVKESK. Trimming took 3 bases from V and 4 from J, leaving 18 bases between them. The CDR3 has 16 residues. CDR3 sequence (DNA): TGTGCCAGCAGCCATCCCGGATTAAGGTTGAGCACTGAAGCTTTCTTT. As protein: CASSHPGLRLSTEAFF.